Only one count was recorded for the clone carrying this T cell receptor beta chain. As yet, its antigen is unknown. The study ran its PCR with 60 Vbeta and 13 Jbeta primers. Sequencing was performed with immunoSEQ multiplex PCR; in TCRdb, only in-frame clones are kept and a portion is missing. The data show 95,000 to 150,000 clones, 78% seen once. The record originates from a study of cytomegalovirus exposure and HLA in healthy donors. The study, taken as a whole, reports: Data from an earlier analysis indicated that most TCR beta V segments were productive either about 87% or about 30% of the time. When a later analysis was performed, an Asian-associated ancestry cluster reportedly had fewer N-insertions than the 666-donor mean. Approximately 17,000 TCR beta sequences were associated with HLA alleles at 0.05 false discovery rate in a later analysis.

The CDR3 runs to 14 residues. Germline V gene lookup returns CDR1 MNHNY and CDR2 SVGAGI (reference sequence). The junction had 7 bases not matched to a gene; V was cut back by 7 bases and J by 1 base. This TCR was recovered from a man aged 30 to 45 in good health and CMV-seropositive. The specimen was PBMCs. The chain joins TRBV6-6 to TRBJ2-7, with 7 bases matching TRBD1. CDR3 sequence reads: CASTIGGGSYEQYF. CDR3 DNA: TGTGCCAGCACTATAGGGGGCGGATCCTACGAGCAGTACTTC.